This TCR beta chain appears in the sequencing data of a study of PD-L1 blockade in urothelial cancer. Study information: Timepoints chosen for blood analysis were 3 weeks (second dose) and 6 weeks after treatment start. The study, taken as a whole, reports: Below-median blood TCR clonality before treatment forecast better survival.

Time point noted: peripheral blood 6 weeks after treatment start. Patients' urothelial carcinoma was locally advanced or metastatic. Concerning this clone itself: Its antigen is currently unknown.

TCRdb keeps only in-frame clones here, not all; method: immunoSEQ multiplex PCR. The repertoire holds 100,000 to 150,000 clones, with about 84% as singletons. V lost 3 bases and J lost 0, with 9 bases in between. This CDR3 comprises 14 residues. CDR1 MGHRA and CDR2 YSYEKL come from the germline V gene. The receptor comes from a man in his fifties or sixties with urothelial cancer. Here the sequenced sample was PBMCs, taken around atezolizumab (anti-PD-L1) treatment. The chain employs TRBV4-1 and TRBJ2-7; perhaps TRBD2 as D (6 bases). The CDR3 reads CASSHAGSSYEQYF. The CDR3 DNA reads as TGCGCCAGCAGCCATGCGGGGAGCTCCTACGAGCAGTACTTC.